This T cell receptor beta chain is from a study of blood T cell repertoires in COVID-19 (dated by TCRdb to 2018 to 2020). Regarding the study in general: Samples covering the acute and convalescent phases of COVID-19 were provided by collaborators in the United States, Italy and Spain. Samples were obtained from the ongoing ImmuneRACE study (first 160 participants) and from 1,254 subjects provided by 6 global collaborators. The material from the prospective study consisted of cDNA or gDNA derived from T cells, B-cell-depleted T cells, or PBMCs. Where HLA class I and class II types were available, the types were taken from metadata supplied by the sample provider, not from assay-based typing. The dataset comprised deeply sampled blood TCRbeta repertoires from subjects exposed to, actively infected with, or recovered from COVID-19. The repertoires were released in a freely available public database meant as a resource for research on the immune response to SARS-CoV-2. A de-identified subject ID, COVID-19 status, age in years and sex were almost always included in the sample metadata.

Whole blood was collected in K2EDTA tubes by collaborating institutions according to the institutions' own protocols. Collaborator samples were shipped for TCRbeta analysis as frozen whole blood, isolated PBMCs, or DNA extracted from either sample type. The immunoSEQ Assay, a bias-controlled multiplex PCR, was used to amplify TCRbeta CDR3 regions from genomic DNA. In the authors' own workflow: The number of nucleated cells in each sample was estimated by amplification of reference gene primers within the assay. To quantify the absolute abundance of each unique TCRbeta CDR3 rearrangement, sequence reads were collapsed and filtered. For each sample, productive Simpson clonality was calculated as the square root of Simpson's diversity index over productive rearrangements. TCRdb mirrors the immuneACCESS table, restricted to in-frame sequences. Some clones are absent from its copies; in checked studies, under half trace to an unresolved V gene, and the reason for the others is unknown. The V and J calls and clone size were taken over from that table, and D and trimming were inferred from the DNA. The sample data list fewer than 150,000 clones, and around nine tenths of these were observed just once. Approximately 4% of the sample is taken by the ten largest.

A note on this clone: It has no known antigen specificity. No much larger clonotype is one base removed from it; base qualities were not supplied.

The study at large found these results: The amount of clinical and demographic metadata varied by source and participant and was provided uncurated.

Including the terminal cysteine and phenylalanine, the CDR3 comprises 15 residues. Here the CDR3 DNA is all that survives: 45 bases in frame from base 1. CDR1 SGHTA and CDR2 FQGTGA are derived from the germline V gene. Clipping removes 2 bases from V and 2 bases from J, with 2 as the unmatched junction base count. Material: peripheral blood. The chain is encoded by TRBV7-3 joined to TRBJ2-1; TRBD2 lines up with 8 middle nucleotides. This clonotype originated in a woman between 40 and 50 years old with acute or convalescent COVID-19. This receptor has the CDR3 CASSLRGGPYNEQFF. The bases read TGTGCCAGCAGCTTACGGGGGGGCCCCTACAATGAGCAGTTCTTC.